These 6 T cell receptor beta chains originate from one sample sequenced in a study of metastatic and nonmetastatic thyroid tumors (dated by TCRdb to 2018 to 2020). No treatment had been received by any patient before thyroid surgery. Library construction relied on PCR. Sequencing used an Illumina HiSeq 4000. TCRdb's own reprocessing of the public reads used fastp at Q25 and MiXCR and kept productive beta chains. In all, the sample holds about 27,000 clones, and around 15% of those were seen once. 15% to 19% of the sample rests with the top ten. Source material: blood. Every receptor here comes from a male donor with papillary thyroid cancer or a benign thyroid nodule (not recorded which). Some clones in this sample may be carry-over from other donors' samples.

This clone was seen many times. The J gene is TRBJ1-2, the V gene TRBV7-9; possible D gene TRBD1, 5 bases. This CDR3 has 14 residues. Germline V gives CDR1 SEHNR, CDR2 FQNEAQ (reference sequence). V lost 1 base, J lost 6 bases, and 12 bases lay in between. The DNA for the CDR3 is TGTGCCAGCAGCTTAGGGGCAGGGAAAAATGGCTACACCTTC. Translating it yields CASSLGAGKNGYTF.

This clone was detected many times. DNA for the CDR3: TGTGCCAGCAGCCCTTTGCCTAGCGGGTTATACGAGCAGTACTTC. Its translation: CASSPLPSGLYEQYF. J is TRBJ2-7 and V is TRBV9; 8 nucleotides match TRBD2. This CDR3 comprises 15 residues. J was trimmed by 4 bases and V by 4 bases; bases with no gene match: 10. Per germline, CDR1 SGDLS and CDR2 YYNGEE.

V gene TRBV20-1 combines with J gene TRBJ1-2; D gene ambiguous. Per germline, CDR1 DFQATT and CDR2 SNEGSKA (reference sequence). The V end lost 1 base, the J end lost 7 bases, and 16 bases lay between the germline ends. The CDR3 runs 14 residues. The CDR3 DNA reads TGCAGTGCTAGAGTTGCCCAAGGAGGGATTGGCTACACCTTC. Encoded protein: CSARVAQGGIGYTF.

This clone has a count of ten or more. The rearrangement links TRBV30 to TRBJ2-7; TRBD1 agrees at 10 bases. The CDR3 is made up of 15 amino acids. Germline values: CDR1 GTSNPN, CDR2 SVGIG (reference sequence). V shed 4 bases, J shed 2 bases, and the junction held 8 bases outside the gene matches. In DNA form, the CDR3 reads TGTGCCTGGACCAAGAGGGACAGGGGACCCTACGAGCAGTACTTC. Its protein product is CAWTKRDRGPYEQYF.

The chain uses TRBV20-1 and TRBJ1-2; weak D call: TRBD1 (5 bases). The CDR3 spans 13 residues. Germline V gene lookup returns CDR1 DFQATT and CDR2 SNEGSKA (reference sequence). V lost 1 base and J lost 6, with 12 bases in between. Written as DNA, the CDR3 is TGCAGTGCTAGAGTGGGGGGAAGGGATGGCTACACCTTC. It yields the protein CSARVGGRDGYTF.

The chain combines TRBV3-1 with TRBJ1-1; D gene unclear. The length of the CDR3 is 11 residues. Looked up from germline, CDR1 is LGHDT and CDR2 is YNNKEL (reference sequence). V shed 5 bases and J shed 2 bases, with 3 bases lying between them. The CDR3 loop reads CASSFNTEAFF. The CDR3 coding sequence is TGTGCCAGCAGCTTCAACACTGAAGCTTTCTTT.